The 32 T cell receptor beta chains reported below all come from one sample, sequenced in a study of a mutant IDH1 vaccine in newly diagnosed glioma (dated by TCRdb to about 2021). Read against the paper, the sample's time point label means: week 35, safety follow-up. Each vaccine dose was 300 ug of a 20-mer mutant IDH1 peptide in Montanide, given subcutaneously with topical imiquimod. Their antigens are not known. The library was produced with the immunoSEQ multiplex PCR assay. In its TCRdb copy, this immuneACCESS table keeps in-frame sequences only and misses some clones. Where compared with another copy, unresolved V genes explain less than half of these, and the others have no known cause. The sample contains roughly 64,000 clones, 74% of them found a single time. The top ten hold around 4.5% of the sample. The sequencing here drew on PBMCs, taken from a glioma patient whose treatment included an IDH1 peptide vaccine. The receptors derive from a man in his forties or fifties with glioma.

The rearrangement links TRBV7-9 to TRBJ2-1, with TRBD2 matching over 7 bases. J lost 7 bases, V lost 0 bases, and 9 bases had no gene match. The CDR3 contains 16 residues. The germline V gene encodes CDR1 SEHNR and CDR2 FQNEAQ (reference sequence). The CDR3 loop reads CASSLAGGTVFNEQFF. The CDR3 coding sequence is TGTGCCAGCAGCTTAGCGGGGGGGACGGTCTTTAATGAGCAGTTCTTC.

CDR3 residues: CASSGLDNEQFF. The DNA for the CDR3 is TGTGCCAGCAGTGGACTAGACAATGAGCAGTTCTTC. V usage is TRBV6-4 and J usage is TRBJ2-1, with a weak D call TRBD2 (6 bases). The CDR3 runs 12 residues. Germline CDR1 and CDR2: MRHNA and SNTAGT. V was clipped by 4 bases and J by 5 bases, with 6 bases between them.

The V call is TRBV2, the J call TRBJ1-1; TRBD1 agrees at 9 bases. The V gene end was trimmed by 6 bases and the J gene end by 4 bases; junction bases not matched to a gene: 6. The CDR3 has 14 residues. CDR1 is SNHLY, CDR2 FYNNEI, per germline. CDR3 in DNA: TGTGCCAGCAGAGCGGACAGGGGTGTCACTGAAGCTTTCTTT. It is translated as CASRADRGVTEAFF.

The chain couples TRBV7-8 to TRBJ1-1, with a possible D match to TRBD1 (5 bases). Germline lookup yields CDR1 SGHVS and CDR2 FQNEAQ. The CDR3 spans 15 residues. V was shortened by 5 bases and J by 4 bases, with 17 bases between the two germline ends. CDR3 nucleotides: TGTGCCAGCAGCCCTTCAGTGGGGGTGGCCACTGAAGCTTTCTTT. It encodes CASSPSVGVATEAFF. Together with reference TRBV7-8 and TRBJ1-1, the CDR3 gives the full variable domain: GAGVSQSPRYKVAKRGQDVALRCDPISGHVSLFWYQQALGQGPEFLTYFQNEAQLDKSGLPSDRFFAERPEGSVSTLKIQRTQQEDSAVYLCASSPSVGVATEAFFGQGTRLTVV.

As DNA, the CDR3 is TGTGCCAGCCGACAGGAGGGTAGCAATCAGCCCCAGCATTTT. Amino acids: CASRQEGSNQPQHF. The chain has TRBV2 and TRBJ1-5, with a tentative D call TRBD1 (6 bases). Between the trimmed V and J ends, which lost 8 bases and 0 bases, there was a span of 11 bases. The CDR3 is made up of 14 amino acids. In germline, CDR1 is SNHLY, CDR2 FYNNEI.

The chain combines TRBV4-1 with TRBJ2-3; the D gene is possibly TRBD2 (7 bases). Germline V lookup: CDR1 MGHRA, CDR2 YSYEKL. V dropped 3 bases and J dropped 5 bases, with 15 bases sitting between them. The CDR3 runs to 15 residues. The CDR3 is CASSHLGGQQDTQYF. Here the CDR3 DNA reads TGCGCCAGCAGCCACCTGGGGGGGCAGCAAGATACGCAGTATTTT.

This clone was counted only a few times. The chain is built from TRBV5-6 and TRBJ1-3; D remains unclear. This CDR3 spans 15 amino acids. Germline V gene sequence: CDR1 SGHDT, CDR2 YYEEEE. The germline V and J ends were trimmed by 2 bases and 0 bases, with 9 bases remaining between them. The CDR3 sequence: CASSFGPISGNTIYF. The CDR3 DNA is TGTGCCAGCAGCTTCGGGCCTATCTCTGGAAACACCATATATTTT.

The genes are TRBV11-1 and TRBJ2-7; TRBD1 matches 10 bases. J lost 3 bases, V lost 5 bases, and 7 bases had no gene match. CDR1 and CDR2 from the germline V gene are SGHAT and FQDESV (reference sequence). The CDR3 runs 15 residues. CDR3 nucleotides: TGTGCCAGCAGCCCGGGACAGGGGTTTATCTACGAGCAGTACTTC. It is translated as CASSPGQGFIYEQYF. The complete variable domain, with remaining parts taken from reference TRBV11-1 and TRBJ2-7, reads EAEVAQSPRYKITEKSQAVAFWCDPISGHATLYWYRQILGQGPELLVQFQDESVVDDSQLPKDRFSAERLKGVDSTLKIQPAELGDSAMYLCASSPGQGFIYEQYFGPGTRLTVT.

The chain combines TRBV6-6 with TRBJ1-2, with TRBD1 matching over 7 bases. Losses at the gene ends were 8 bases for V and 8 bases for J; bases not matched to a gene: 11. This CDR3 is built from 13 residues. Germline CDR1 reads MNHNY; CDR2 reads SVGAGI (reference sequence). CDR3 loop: CASGGAGGRGYTF. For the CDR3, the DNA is TGTGCCAGCGGTGGGGCAGGGGGTCGAGGCTACACCTTC.

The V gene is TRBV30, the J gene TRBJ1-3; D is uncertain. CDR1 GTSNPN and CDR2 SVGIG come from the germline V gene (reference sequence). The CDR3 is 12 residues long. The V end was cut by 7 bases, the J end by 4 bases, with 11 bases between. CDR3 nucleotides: TGTGCCTCTTATTGGAGGGGAAACACCATATATTTT. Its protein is CASYWRGNTIYF. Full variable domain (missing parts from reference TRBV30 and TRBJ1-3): SQTIHQWPATLVQPVGSPLSLECTVEGTSNPNLYWYRQAAGRGLQLLFYSVGIGQISSEVPQNLSASRPQDRQFILSSKKLLLSDSGFYLCASYWRGNTIYFGEGSWLTVV.

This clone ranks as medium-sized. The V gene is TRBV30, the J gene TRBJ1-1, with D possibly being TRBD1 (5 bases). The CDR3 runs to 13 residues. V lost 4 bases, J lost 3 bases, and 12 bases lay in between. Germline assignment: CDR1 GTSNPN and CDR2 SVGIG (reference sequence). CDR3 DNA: TGTGCCTGGATCCCGCAGGGTCACACTGAAGCTTTCTTT. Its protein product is CAWIPQGHTEAFF.

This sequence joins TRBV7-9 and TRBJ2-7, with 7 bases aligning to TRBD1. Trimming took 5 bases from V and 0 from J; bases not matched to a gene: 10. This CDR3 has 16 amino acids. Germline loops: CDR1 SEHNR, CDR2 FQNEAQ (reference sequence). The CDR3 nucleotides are TGTGCCAGCAGCCCCCCCTCCGGGACAGTCTCCTACGAGCAGTACTTC. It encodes CASSPPSGTVSYEQYF.

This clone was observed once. The CDR3 DNA follows: TGTGCCAGTAGTATAGAAGCTGGGGCCAACGTCCTGACTTTC. Its protein is CASSIEAGANVLTF. This chain joins TRBV19 and TRBJ2-6; D is uncertain. V lost 0 bases to trimming and J lost 2 bases, with 2 bases between them. This CDR3 is 14 amino acids long. CDR1 is LNHDA and CDR2 is SQIVND in the germline V gene (reference sequence).

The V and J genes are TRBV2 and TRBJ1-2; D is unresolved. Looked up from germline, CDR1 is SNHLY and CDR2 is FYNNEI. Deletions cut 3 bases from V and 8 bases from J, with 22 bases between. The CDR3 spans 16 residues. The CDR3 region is CASSEARTRTPQGYTF. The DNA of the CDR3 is TGTGCCAGCAGTGAGGCGCGGACCAGAACGCCGCAGGGCTACACCTTC.

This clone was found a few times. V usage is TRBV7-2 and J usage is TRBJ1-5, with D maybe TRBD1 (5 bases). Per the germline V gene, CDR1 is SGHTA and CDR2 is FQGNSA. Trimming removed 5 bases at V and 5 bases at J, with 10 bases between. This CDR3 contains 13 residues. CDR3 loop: CASSTFRDQPQHF. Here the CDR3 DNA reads TGTGCCAGCAGCACTTTCAGGGATCAGCCCCAGCATTTT.

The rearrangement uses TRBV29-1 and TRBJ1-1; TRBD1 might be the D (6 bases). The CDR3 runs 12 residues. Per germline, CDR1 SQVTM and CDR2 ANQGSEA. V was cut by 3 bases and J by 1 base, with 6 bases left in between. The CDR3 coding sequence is TGCAGCGTTGACAGGGGGAACACTGAAGCTTTCTTT. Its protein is CSVDRGNTEAFF.

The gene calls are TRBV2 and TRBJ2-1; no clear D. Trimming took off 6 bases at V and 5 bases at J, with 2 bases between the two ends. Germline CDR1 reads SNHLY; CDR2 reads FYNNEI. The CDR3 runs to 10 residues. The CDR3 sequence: CASRNNEQFF. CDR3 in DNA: TGTGCCAGCAGGAACAATGAGCAGTTCTTC.

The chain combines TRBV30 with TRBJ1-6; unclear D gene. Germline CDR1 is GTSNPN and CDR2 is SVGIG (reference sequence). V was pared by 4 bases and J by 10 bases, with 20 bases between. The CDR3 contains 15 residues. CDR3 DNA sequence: TGTGCCTGGAATCCCCCAGGTTCAAGGAAATCACCCCTCCACTTT. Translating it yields CAWNPPGSRKSPLHF. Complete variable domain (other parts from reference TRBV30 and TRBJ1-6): SQTIHQWPATLVQPVGSPLSLECTVEGTSNPNLYWYRQAAGRGLQLLFYSVGIGQISSEVPQNLSASRPQDRQFILSSKKLLLSDSGFYLCAWNPPGSRKSPLHFGNGTRLTVT.

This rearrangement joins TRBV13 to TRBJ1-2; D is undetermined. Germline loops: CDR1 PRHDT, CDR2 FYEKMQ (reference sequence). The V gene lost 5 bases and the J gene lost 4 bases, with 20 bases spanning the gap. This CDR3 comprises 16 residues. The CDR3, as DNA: TGTGCCAGCAGCATCCCCTCTACCCGCCCGACCTATGGCTACACCTTC. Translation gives CASSIPSTRPTYGYTF. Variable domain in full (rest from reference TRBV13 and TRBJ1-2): AAGVIQSPRHLIKEKRETATLKCYPIPRHDTVYWYQQGPGQDPQFLISFYEKMQSDKGSIPDRFSAQQFSDYHSELNMSSLELGDSALYFCASSIPSTRPTYGYTFGSGTRLTVV.

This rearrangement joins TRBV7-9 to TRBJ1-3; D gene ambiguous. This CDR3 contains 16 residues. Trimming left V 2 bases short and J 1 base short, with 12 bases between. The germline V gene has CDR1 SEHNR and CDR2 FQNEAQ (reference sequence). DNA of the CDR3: TGTGCCAGCAGCTTAACACAAGCGATTTCTGGAAACACCATATATTTT. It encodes CASSLTQAISGNTIYF.

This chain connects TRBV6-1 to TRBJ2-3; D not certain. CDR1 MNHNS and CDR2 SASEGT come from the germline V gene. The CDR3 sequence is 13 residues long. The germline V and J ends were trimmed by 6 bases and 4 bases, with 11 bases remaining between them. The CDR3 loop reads CASSQEFPDTQYF. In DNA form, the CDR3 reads TGTGCCAGCAGCCAAGAGTTCCCAGATACGCAGTATTTT.

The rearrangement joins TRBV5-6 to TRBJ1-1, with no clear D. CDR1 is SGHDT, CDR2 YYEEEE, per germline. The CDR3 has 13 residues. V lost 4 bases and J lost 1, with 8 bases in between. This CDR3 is CASSPPGNTEAFF. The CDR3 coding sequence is TGTGCCAGCAGCCCCCCAGGGAACACTGAAGCTTTCTTT. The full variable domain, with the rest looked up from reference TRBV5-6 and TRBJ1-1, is DAGVTQSPTHLIKTRGQQVTLRCSPKSGHDTVSWYQQALGQGPQFIFQYYEEEERQRGNFPDRFSGHQFPNYSSELNVNALLLGDSALYLCASSPPGNTEAFFGQGTRLTVV.

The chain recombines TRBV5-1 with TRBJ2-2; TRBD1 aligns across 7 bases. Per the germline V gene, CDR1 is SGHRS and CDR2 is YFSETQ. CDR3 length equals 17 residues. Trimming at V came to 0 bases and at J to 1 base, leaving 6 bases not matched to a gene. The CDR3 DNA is TGCGCCAGCAGCTTGGGGGCCCGACAGGGGAACACCGGGGAGCTGTTTTTT. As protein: CASSLGARQGNTGELFF. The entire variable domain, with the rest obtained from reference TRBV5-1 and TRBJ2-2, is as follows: KAGVTQTPRYLIKTRGQQVTLSCSPISGHRSVSWYQQTPGQGLQFLFEYFSETQRNKGNFPGRFSGRQFSNSRSEMNVSTLELGDSALYLCASSLGARQGNTGELFFGEGSRLTVL.

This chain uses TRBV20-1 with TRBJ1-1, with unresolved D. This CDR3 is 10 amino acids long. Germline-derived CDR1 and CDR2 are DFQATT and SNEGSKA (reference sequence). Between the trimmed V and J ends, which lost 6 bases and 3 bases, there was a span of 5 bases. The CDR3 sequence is CSAGHTEAFF. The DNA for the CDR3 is TGCAGTGCAGGGCACACTGAAGCTTTCTTT.

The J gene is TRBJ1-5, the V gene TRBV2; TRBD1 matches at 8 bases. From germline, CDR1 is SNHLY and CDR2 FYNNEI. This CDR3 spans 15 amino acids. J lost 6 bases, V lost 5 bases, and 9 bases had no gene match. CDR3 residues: CASSITQGGTQPQHF. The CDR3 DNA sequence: TGTGCCAGCAGTATAACACAGGGGGGCACTCAGCCCCAGCATTTT.

The CDR3 loop is CASTSGETQYF. The CDR3 DNA reads as TGTGCCAGCACCTCGGGAGAGACCCAGTACTTC. The chain recombines TRBV2 with TRBJ2-5; D is ambiguous. Germline V gives CDR1 SNHLY, CDR2 FYNNEI. This CDR3 is built from 11 residues. The germline V and J ends were trimmed by 7 bases and 4 bases, with 7 bases remaining between them.

The CDR3 reads CASRGGDTGELFF. The CDR3 DNA reads TGTGCCAGCCGGGGGGGCGACACCGGGGAGCTGTTTTTT. This rearrangement joins TRBV25-1 to TRBJ2-2; the match to TRBD2 covers 8 bases. The ends lost 8 bases at V and 3 bases at J; junction bases unmatched: 2. CDR1 and CDR2 from the germline V gene are MGHDK and SYGVNS. There are 13 residues in the CDR3.

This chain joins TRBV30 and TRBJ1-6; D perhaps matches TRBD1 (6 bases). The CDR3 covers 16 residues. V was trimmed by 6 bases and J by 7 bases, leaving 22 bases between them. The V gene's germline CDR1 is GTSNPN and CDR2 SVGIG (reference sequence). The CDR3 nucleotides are TGTGCCTGTTGGGATCCGGCGGGACATTCGAATTCACCCCTCCACTTT. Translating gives CACWDPAGHSNSPLHF.

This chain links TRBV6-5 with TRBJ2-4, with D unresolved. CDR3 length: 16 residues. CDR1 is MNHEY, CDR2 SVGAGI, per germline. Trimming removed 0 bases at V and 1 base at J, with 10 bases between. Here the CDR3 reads CASSYSPRPAKNIQYF. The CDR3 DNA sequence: TGTGCCAGCAGTTACTCTCCTCGGCCGGCCAAAAACATTCAGTACTTC.

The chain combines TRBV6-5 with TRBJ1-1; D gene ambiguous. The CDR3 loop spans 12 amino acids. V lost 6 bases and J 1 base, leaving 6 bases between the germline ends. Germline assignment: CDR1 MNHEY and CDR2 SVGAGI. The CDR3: CASSRKNTEAFF. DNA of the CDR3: TGTGCCAGCAGCCGCAAGAACACTGAAGCTTTCTTT.

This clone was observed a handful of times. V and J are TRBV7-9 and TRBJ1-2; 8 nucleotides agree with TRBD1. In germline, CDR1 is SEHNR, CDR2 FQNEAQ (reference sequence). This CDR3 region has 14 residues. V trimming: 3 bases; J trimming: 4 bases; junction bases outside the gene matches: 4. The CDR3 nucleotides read TGTGCCAGCAGCTTGCGGACAGGGAGCTATGGCTACACCTTC. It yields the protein CASSLRTGSYGYTF.

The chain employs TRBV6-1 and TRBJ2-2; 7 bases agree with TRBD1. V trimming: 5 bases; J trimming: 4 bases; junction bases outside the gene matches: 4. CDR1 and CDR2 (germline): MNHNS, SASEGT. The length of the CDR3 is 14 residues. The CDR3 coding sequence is TGTGCCAGCAGTTTGACAGGGCTCACCGGGGAGCTGTTTTTT. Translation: CASSLTGLTGELFF.